The rows below give T cell receptor beta chains drawn from one sample of a study of Graves' ophthalmopathy and Graves' hyperthyroidism. Each CDR3 protein gets one entry after TCRdb re-called the multiplex PCR reads with MiXCR. The table lists 660,000 or so distinct CDR3 sequences, just over 40% of them singletons. Sequencing was performed on peripheral blood. Receptors originate from an adult man with Graves' ophthalmopathy. Each CDR3 is given with its conserved first and last residue. D genes are given only for firm matches. Not all rows give a size; the values are once, few, many and, for expanded clones, a class.

v_call	d_call	clone_size	j_call	cdr3_aa	cdr3_nt
TRBV25-1	NA	NA	TRBJ2-7	CASSATISRTAYEQYF	TGTGCCAGCAGTGCGACAATAAGCCGGACAGCTTACGAGCAGTACTTC
TRBV10-3	NA	NA	TRBJ1-5	CAISERGGRNQPQHF	TGTGCCATCAGTGAGCGGGGGGGCCGCAATCAGCCCCAGCATTTT
TRBV25-1	NA	NA	TRBJ2-3	CASSEWEAQDTQYF	TGTGCCAGCAGTGAGTGGGAGGCGCAGGATACGCAGTATTTT
TRBV12-3/TRBV12-4	NA	NA	TRBJ2-7	CASSFSLPPREQYF	TGTGCCAGCAGTTTCTCGTTACCCCCGAGGGAGCAGTACTTC
TRBV19	NA	many	TRBJ1-5	CASSMLSNFQPQHF	TGTGCCAGTAGTATGCTATCAAATTTTCAGCCCCAGCATTTT
TRBV25-1	TRBD1	NA	TRBJ1-2	CASSGPGQGTGYTF	TGTGCCAGCAGTGGTCCGGGACAGGGCACGGGCTACACCTTC
TRBV7-3	NA	NA	TRBJ2-2	CASSLLAGTDFYTGELFF	TGTGCCAGCAGTTTGCTTGCTGGGACGGACTTTTACACCGGGGAGCTGTTTTTT
TRBV12-3/TRBV12-4	TRBD1	many	TRBJ2-7	CASRGTGGIYEQYF	TGTGCCAGCAGAGGCACAGGGGGGATCTACGAGCAGTACTTC
TRBV10-3	NA	NA	TRBJ1-5	CAISELRATYNQPQHF	TGTGCCATCAGTGAGCTTCGCGCCACTTACAATCAGCCCCAGCATTTT
TRBV2	NA	NA	TRBJ2-5	CASSEQVNEYF	TGTGCCAGCAGTGAGCAGGTTAATGAGTACTTC
TRBV10-3	NA	many	TRBJ1-1	CAGGNGNTEAFF	TGTGCCGGGGGAAACGGTAACACTGAAGCTTTCTTT
TRBV6-6	NA	NA	TRBJ2-5	CASSYIADPGETQYF	TGTGCCAGCAGTTACATAGCGGATCCGGGAGAGACCCAGTACTTC
TRBV15	NA	NA	TRBJ1-6	CATSGYQGPHPTLHF	TGTGCCACCAGCGGATACCAGGGACCTCATCCGACCCTCCACTTT
TRBV7-8	NA	once	TRBJ2-7	CASSGGGFTEQYF	TGTGCCAGCAGCGGGGGCGGATTTACGGAGCAGTACTTC
TRBV2	NA	NA	TRBJ1-2	CASSEADGLNYGYTF	TGTGCCAGCAGTGAAGCGGACGGTCTTAACTATGGCTACACCTTC
TRBV29-1	TRBD2	few	TRBJ2-1	CSVAGGLYNEQFF	TGCAGCGTTGCGGGGGGACTCTACAATGAGCAGTTCTTC
TRBV7-9	NA	many	TRBJ2-2	CASSLAGGRTGELFF	TGTGCCAGCAGCTTAGCGGGGGGGCGCACCGGGGAGCTGTTTTTT
TRBV5-1	NA	NA	TRBJ2-5	CASSWQGGQETQYF	TGCGCCAGCAGCTGGCAGGGGGGGCAAGAGACCCAGTACTTC
TRBV11-3	TRBD1	NA	TRBJ2-7	CASSFTGTAYEQYF	TGTGCCAGCAGCTTCACCGGGACAGCCTACGAGCAGTACTTC
TRBV12-3/TRBV12-4	TRBD1	many	TRBJ1-1	CASSLRQGLAEAFF	TGTGCCAGCAGTTTAAGACAGGGTCTCGCTGAAGCTTTCTTT
TRBV7-2	NA	many	TRBJ2-5	CASSTGLETQYF	TGTGCCAGCAGCACAGGGTTGGAGACCCAGTACTTC
TRBV25-1	NA	NA	TRBJ1-1	CAGAHSTEAFF	TGTGCCGGCGCACACAGCACTGAAGCTTTCTTT
TRBV29-1	TRBD1	NA	TRBJ2-5	CSSGQGQETQYF	TGCAGCTCTGGACAGGGCCAAGAGACCCAGTACTTC
TRBV6-6	NA	many	TRBJ2-5	CASTTTPMVAQETQYF	TGTGCCAGCACCACTACCCCCATGGTGGCACAAGAGACCCAGTACTTC
TRBV25-1	TRBD1	NA	TRBJ1-4	CASSERGTGRRTNEKLFF	TGTGCCAGCAGTGAACGGGGGACAGGGCGGAGAACTAATGAAAAACTGTTTTTT
TRBV7-3	TRBD2	many	TRBJ2-7	CASSLTASGTTEQYF	TGTGCCAGCAGCTTAACGGCTAGCGGGACCACCGAGCAGTACTTC
TRBV11-2	TRBD1	NA	TRBJ1-4	CASSRNPGQSNEKLFF	TGTGCCAGCAGCCGGAACCCGGGACAGAGTAATGAAAAACTGTTTTTT
TRBV5-8	NA	NA	TRBJ1-2	CASSLQGIDIYGYTF	TGTGCCAGCAGCTTGCAGGGCATAGACATCTATGGCTACACCTTC
TRBV9	NA	few	TRBJ2-7	CASSVATGGGSSYEQYF	TGTGCCAGCAGCGTAGCTACAGGAGGGGGGAGCTCCTACGAGCAGTACTTC
TRBV25-1	TRBD1	many	TRBJ2-1	CASSERGTGDYNEQFF	TGTGCCAGCAGTGAACGCGGGACAGGGGACTACAATGAGCAGTTCTTC
TRBV6-6	NA	NA	TRBJ2-7	CASSSTRESYEQYF	TGTGCCAGCAGCTCGACGAGGGAGTCCTACGAGCAGTACTTC
TRBV29-1	NA	NA	TRBJ2-6	CSAGAGANVLTF	TGCAGCGCCGGAGCAGGGGCCAACGTCCTGACTTTC
TRBV30	NA	NA	TRBJ1-2	CAWSVHMGRYTF	TGTGCCTGGAGTGTACACATGGGCCGCTACACCTTC
TRBV4-1	NA	NA	TRBJ2-7	CASSQATVMGYEQYF	TGCGCCAGCAGCCAAGCGACAGTGATGGGCTACGAGCAGTACTTC
TRBV7-9	TRBD1	many	TRBJ1-2	CASSSGGGGYTF	TGTGCCAGCAGCTCAGGGGGGGGAGGCTACACCTTC
TRBV24-1	NA	once	TRBJ2-3	CASNSGRPTDTQYF	TGTGCCTCCAATAGCGGACGACCCACAGATACGCAGTATTTT
TRBV5-1	NA	few	TRBJ2-2	CASRRLANTGELFF	TGCGCCAGCAGACGACTCGCGAACACCGGGGAGCTGTTTTTT
TRBV25-1	NA	once	TRBJ1-5	CASQGQGSQPQHF	TGTGCCAGCCAAGGCCAGGGTTCTCAGCCCCAGCATTTT
TRBV18	NA	NA	TRBJ1-1	CASSDQVNTEAFF	TGTGCCAGCTCGGATCAGGTGAACACTGAAGCTTTCTTT
TRBV29-1	NA	NA	TRBJ1-1	CSGRTNTEAFF	TGCAGCGGGAGGACTAACACTGAAGCTTTCTTT
TRBV2	NA	NA	TRBJ1-4	CASSLGRGGDEKLFF	TGTGCCAGCAGCTTGGGCCGGGGAGGTGATGAAAAACTGTTTTTT
TRBV7-2	NA	many	TRBJ2-7	CASSGAGTERYEQYF	TGTGCCAGCAGCGGAGCCGGGACCGAGAGGTACGAGCAGTACTTC
TRBV24-1	NA	NA	TRBJ1-2	CATSAGIRDGYTF	TGTGCCACCAGTGCAGGGATCAGGGATGGCTACACCTTC
TRBV25-1	TRBD2	few	TRBJ2-1	CASSEGGSSAGEVSEQFF	TGTGCCAGCAGTGAAGGGGGGAGTTCAGCGGGAGAGGTCAGTGAGCAGTTCTTC
TRBV11-2	NA	many	TRBJ1-5	CASSFGTANQPQHF	TGTGCCAGCAGCTTCGGAACTGCCAATCAGCCCCAGCATTTT
TRBV5-6	TRBD1	few	TRBJ2-5	CASSLIGQGFQETQYF	TGTGCCAGCAGCCTTATTGGACAGGGGTTTCAAGAGACCCAGTACTTC
TRBV3-1	NA	many	TRBJ2-5	CASSLGEWETQYF	TGTGCCAGCAGCCTGGGGGAGTGGGAGACCCAGTACTTC
TRBV2	TRBD1	NA	TRBJ1-5	CAGTGHQPQHF	TGTGCCGGGACAGGGCATCAGCCCCAGCATTTT
TRBV19	NA	many	TRBJ1-2	CASRDRRTATYGYTF	TGTGCCAGTAGGGACCGCCGGACAGCTACTTATGGCTACACCTTC
TRBV15	NA	many	TRBJ2-5	CATSRARRETQYF	TGTGCCACCAGCAGAGCACGGCGGGAGACCCAGTACTTC
TRBV2	TRBD1	many	TRBJ1-4	CASSDSGAGGEKLFF	TGTGCCAGCAGTGACAGCGGGGCAGGGGGTGAAAAACTGTTTTTT
TRBV24-1	TRBD2	many	TRBJ2-2	CATGDGRLKAGELFF	TGTGCCACCGGGGACGGGAGGTTAAAGGCCGGGGAGCTGTTTTTT
TRBV10-3	TRBD2	NA	TRBJ2-1	CAISGASGQYNEQFF	TGTGCCATCAGTGGAGCTAGCGGCCAATACAATGAGCAGTTCTTC
TRBV20-1	TRBD1	once	TRBJ2-7	CCAGTGGSYEQYF	TGCTGTGCTGGGACAGGGGGCTCCTACGAGCAGTACTTC